The present entry profiles one TCR beta chain with its context. The target of this receptor is not known. Within one base of it there is no much larger clone, and no base qualities were kept. The data stem from a study of Ad26.COV2.S vaccination and SARS-CoV-2 variants (dated by TCRdb to the early 2020s). For the wider study: TCRbeta repertoire sequencing served as the tool for gauging how specific and how broad the SARS-CoV-2-reactive T cell receptors were following Ad26.COV2.S vaccination. A total of 32 samples were included in the TCR-sequenced set, comprising around 19 Ad26.COV2.S vaccine recipients, 5 placebo recipients and 8 SARS-CoV-2 convalescent individuals.

From its cysteine to its phenylalanine, the CDR3 spans 14 amino acids. Here the CDR3 DNA is all that survives: 42 bases in frame from base 1. Per the germline V gene, SQVTM is the CDR1 and ANQGSEA is the CDR2. The junction shows trimming of 4 bases on V and 1 base on J, plus 11 bases between the germline ends. Points the paper makes about the study in general: Comparable non-spike TCR breadth was observed between vaccine and placebo recipients, consistent with only spike being contained in the vaccine. Compared with placebo recipients, Ad26.COV2.S recipients showed higher spike-specific TCR breadth (P = 0.0014). The authors noted that the TCR breadth and depth analyses may have underestimated total T cell responses. Substantial breadth of spike-specific CD8+ and CD4+ T cell responses was reported after vaccination.

The immunoSEQ Assay was the method used to sequence TCRbeta CDR3 regions. After extraction, genomic DNA underwent amplification by bias-controlled multiplex PCR, followed by high-throughput sequencing. The study's processing was this. To quantify the absolute abundance of every unique TCRbeta CDR3 region, sequences were collapsed and filtered. T cell fraction was estimated by normalizing TCRbeta template counts to usable DNA, which was measured by amplifying reference genes present in all nucleated cells. Repertoire TCRs were annotated as SARS-CoV-2-specific by exact matching of V gene, CDR3 amino acid sequence and J gene to a known reactive TCR set. The reference SARS-CoV-2 TCR set was derived from MIRA and filtered for enrichment in COVID-19-positive ImmuneCODE repertoires, a step that removed public or cross-reactive TCRs. Based on the MIRA antigens, annotated TCRs were further analysed at the level of specific ORF or position within ORF. Depth was the summed frequency of annotated unique rearrangements, while breadth was defined as annotated unique rearrangements over total unique productive rearrangements. Two-sided Wilcoxon rank-sum tests were used to compare TCR breadth between groups. The immuneACCESS repertoire file appears here via TCRdb, limited to in-frame rearrangements. These files lack a portion of the clones; in checked studies, under half of the deficit traces to unresolved V genes, and the cause of the others is not known. V, J and clone size reflect that table, while D and trimming were determined from the DNA. In all, the sample holds 100,000 or so clones, and over 60% of those were seen once. The ten most abundant clones make up around 16% of the sample.

What this sample's time point label stands for: individuals recovered from natural SARS-CoV-2 infection. This clonotype was obtained from a human donor who had recovered from COVID-19. The sequenced sample was peripheral blood, obtained after recovery from COVID-19. The rearrangement combines TRBV29-1 with TRBJ2-1; the D gene is perhaps TRBD1 or TRBD2, each of them matching over 7 bases. The DNA is TGCAGCGTTGCCAGGGGGGGGTCCTACAATGAGCAGTTCTTC. It codes for CSVARGGSYNEQFF.